The next 6 T cell receptor beta chains were all read from a single sample in a study of blood T cell repertoires in COVID-19. The assay was immunoSEQ multiplex PCR, and TCRdb's table has in-frame clones only and misses some. The sample includes roughly 120,000 clones, around 91% seen only once; the top ten take 25% to 30%. Sequencing used peripheral blood. Receptors originate from a man aged 70-80 years with active or convalescent COVID-19.

This chain links TRBV2 with TRBJ2-7; D is unresolved. Trimming took off 5 bases at V and 6 bases at J, with 11 bases between the two ends. The V gene's germline CDR1 is SNHLY and CDR2 FYNNEI. CDR3 size: 12 residues. CDR3 DNA sequence: TGTGCCAGCAGTCCCCAGGATGGCGAGCAGTACTTC. This gives the protein CASSPQDGEQYF.

The chain employs TRBV6-5 and TRBJ1-4, with TRBD1 identical over 7 bases. The CDR3 consists of 15 residues. The ends lost 2 bases at V and 3 bases at J; junction bases unmatched: 3. Germline loops: CDR1 MNHEY, CDR2 SVGAGI. The CDR3 region is CASSYNRGANEKLFF. The CDR3, as DNA: TGTGCCAGCAGTTACAACAGGGGTGCTAATGAAAAACTGTTTTTT.

The V call is TRBV25-1, the J call TRBJ2-1, with 15 bases lining up with TRBD2. CDR1 and CDR2 from the germline V gene are MGHDK and SYGVNS. Losses at the gene ends were 6 bases for V and 6 bases for J; bases not matched to a gene: 9. The CDR3 loop spans 17 amino acids. This CDR3 is CASSGLAGGPSINEQFF. DNA for the CDR3: TGTGCCAGCAGCGGACTAGCGGGAGGGCCGTCCATCAATGAGCAGTTCTTC.

The rearrangement joins TRBV29-1 to TRBJ2-3; 9 bases fit TRBD1. CDR3 length equals 14 residues. Germline loops: CDR1 SQVTM, CDR2 ANQGSEA. J lost 2 bases, V lost 4 bases, and 4 bases had no gene match. The CDR3 here is CSVARTGDTDTQYF. CDR3 DNA sequence: TGCAGCGTTGCACGGACAGGGGACACAGATACGCAGTATTTT.

The chain has TRBV19 and TRBJ2-1; 7 nucleotides line up with TRBD2. This CDR3 contains 17 residues. Germline CDR1 LNHDA, CDR2 SQIVND (reference sequence). V lost 0 bases to trimming and J lost 0 bases; unmatched junction nucleotides: 5. The DNA of the CDR3 is TGTGCCAGTAGTATAGAGCAGGGAGGGAGCTCCTACAATGAGCAGTTCTTC. It yields the protein CASSIEQGGSSYNEQFF.

This clone has just a few counts. This chain uses TRBV7-9 with TRBJ2-7; 10 nucleotides align to TRBD2. The germline CDR1 and CDR2 sequences are SEHNR and FQNEAQ (reference sequence). The CDR3 totals 14 residues. Unmatched junction bases numbered 6, after V lost 5 bases and J lost 5 bases. The CDR3 DNA reads TGTGCCAGCAGCCGAGGGACTAGCGCAGACGAGCAGTACTTC. It translates to CASSRGTSADEQYF.